This section outlines one T cell receptor (beta chain) sequence together with its context. As originally analysed: Nucleated cell number was recorded as an estimate derived from reference gene primer amplification. TCRdb's table, derived via immunoSEQ multiplex PCR, lists solely in-frame clones and lacks some. For V, J and clone size, that table is used; D and trimming come from the DNA. The sample has some 300,000 clones, more than 75% seen once. Two negative PCRs, clearance, or symptom resolution characterized the recovered Cohort 3 donors. These data are taken from a study of blood T cell repertoires in COVID-19. The CDR3 runs 14 residues. Germline V gives CDR1 MGHRA, CDR2 YSYEKL. Trimming shortened V by 1 base and J by 5 bases, and 9 bases separated the two germline ends.

The specimen was PBMCs or T cells enriched from blood (not recorded which). The gene calls are TRBV4-1 and TRBJ2-1; D gene uncertain. The TCR was taken from a man aged 30 to 39 who had recovered from COVID-19. The CDR3 loop reads CASSQVVTDNEQFF. CDR3 DNA: TGCGCCAGCAGCCAAGTCGTCACAGACAATGAGCAGTTCTTC.